This T cell receptor beta chain was documented in a study of T-cell reconstitution after alpha-beta-depleted transplantation in children. The CDR3 is made up of 14 amino acids. The germline V gene has CDR1 SGHTA and CDR2 FQGNSA. The V gene end was trimmed by 8 bases and the J gene end by 4 bases; junction bases not matched to a gene: 9. This clonotype appeared many times. Unique molecular identifiers featured in how the TCRbeta library was prepared. TCRdb re-called the PCR reads through MiXCR, storing one row per CDR3 protein. The table includes a few hundred thousand distinct CDR3 sequences, more than 7.5% detected once.

The chain carries TRBV7-2 and TRBJ2-3, with 7 bases aligning to TRBD1. The sequence came from a human donor who donated a stem cell graft to a child with SCID. Material: PBMCs from the stem cell graft donor, obtained from the stem cell graft. The chain's CDR3 is CASGRQGSADTQYF. The CDR3 DNA is TGTGCCAGCGGCCGACAGGGTTCGGCAGATACGCAGTATTTT.